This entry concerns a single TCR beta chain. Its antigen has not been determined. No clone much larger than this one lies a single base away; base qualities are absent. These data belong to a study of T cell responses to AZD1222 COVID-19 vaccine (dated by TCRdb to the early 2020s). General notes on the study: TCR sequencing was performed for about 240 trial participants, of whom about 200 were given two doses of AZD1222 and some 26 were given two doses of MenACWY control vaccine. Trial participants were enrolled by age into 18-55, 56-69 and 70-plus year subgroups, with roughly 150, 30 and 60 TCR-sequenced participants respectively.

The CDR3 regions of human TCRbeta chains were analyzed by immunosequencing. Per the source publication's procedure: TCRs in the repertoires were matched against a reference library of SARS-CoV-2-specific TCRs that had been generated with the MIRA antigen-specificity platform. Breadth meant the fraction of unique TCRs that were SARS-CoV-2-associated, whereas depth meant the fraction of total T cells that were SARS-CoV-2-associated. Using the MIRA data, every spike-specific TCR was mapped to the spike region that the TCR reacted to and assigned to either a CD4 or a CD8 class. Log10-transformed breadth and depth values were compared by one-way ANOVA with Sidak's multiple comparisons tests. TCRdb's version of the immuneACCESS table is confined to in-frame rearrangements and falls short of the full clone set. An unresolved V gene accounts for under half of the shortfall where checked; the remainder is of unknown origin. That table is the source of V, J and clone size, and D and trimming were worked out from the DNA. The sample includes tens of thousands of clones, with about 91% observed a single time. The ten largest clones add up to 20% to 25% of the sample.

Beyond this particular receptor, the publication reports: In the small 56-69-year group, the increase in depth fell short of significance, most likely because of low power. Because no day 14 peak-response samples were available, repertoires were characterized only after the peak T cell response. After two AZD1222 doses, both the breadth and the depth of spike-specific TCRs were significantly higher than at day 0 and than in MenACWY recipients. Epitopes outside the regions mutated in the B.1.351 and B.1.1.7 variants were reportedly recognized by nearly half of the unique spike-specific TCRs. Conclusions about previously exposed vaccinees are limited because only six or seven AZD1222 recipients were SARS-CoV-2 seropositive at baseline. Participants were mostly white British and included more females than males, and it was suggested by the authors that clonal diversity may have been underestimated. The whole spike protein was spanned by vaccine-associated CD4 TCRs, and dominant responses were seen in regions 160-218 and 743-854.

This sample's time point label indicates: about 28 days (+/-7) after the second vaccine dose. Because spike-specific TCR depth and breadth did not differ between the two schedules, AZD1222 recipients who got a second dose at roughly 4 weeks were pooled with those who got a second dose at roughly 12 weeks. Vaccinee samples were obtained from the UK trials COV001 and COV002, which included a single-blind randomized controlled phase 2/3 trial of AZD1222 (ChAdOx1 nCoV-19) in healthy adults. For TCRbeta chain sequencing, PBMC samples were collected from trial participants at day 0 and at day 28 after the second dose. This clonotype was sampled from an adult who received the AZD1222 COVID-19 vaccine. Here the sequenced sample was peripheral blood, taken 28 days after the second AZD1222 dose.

Here is the DNA: TGTGCCACCACGGGTAGGAACACTGAAGCTTTCTTT. This yields the protein CATTGRNTEAFF. The rearranged segments are TRBV24-1 and TRBJ1-1; no D gene call is confident. V sheds 8 bases and J sheds 1 base, leaving 7 bases between their ends. CDR1 and CDR2 are drawn from the germline V gene: KGHDR, SFDVKD. The CDR3 spans 12 residues, from the cysteine through the phenylalanine. The entry retains the CDR3 DNA only, 36 bases that are in frame from base 1.